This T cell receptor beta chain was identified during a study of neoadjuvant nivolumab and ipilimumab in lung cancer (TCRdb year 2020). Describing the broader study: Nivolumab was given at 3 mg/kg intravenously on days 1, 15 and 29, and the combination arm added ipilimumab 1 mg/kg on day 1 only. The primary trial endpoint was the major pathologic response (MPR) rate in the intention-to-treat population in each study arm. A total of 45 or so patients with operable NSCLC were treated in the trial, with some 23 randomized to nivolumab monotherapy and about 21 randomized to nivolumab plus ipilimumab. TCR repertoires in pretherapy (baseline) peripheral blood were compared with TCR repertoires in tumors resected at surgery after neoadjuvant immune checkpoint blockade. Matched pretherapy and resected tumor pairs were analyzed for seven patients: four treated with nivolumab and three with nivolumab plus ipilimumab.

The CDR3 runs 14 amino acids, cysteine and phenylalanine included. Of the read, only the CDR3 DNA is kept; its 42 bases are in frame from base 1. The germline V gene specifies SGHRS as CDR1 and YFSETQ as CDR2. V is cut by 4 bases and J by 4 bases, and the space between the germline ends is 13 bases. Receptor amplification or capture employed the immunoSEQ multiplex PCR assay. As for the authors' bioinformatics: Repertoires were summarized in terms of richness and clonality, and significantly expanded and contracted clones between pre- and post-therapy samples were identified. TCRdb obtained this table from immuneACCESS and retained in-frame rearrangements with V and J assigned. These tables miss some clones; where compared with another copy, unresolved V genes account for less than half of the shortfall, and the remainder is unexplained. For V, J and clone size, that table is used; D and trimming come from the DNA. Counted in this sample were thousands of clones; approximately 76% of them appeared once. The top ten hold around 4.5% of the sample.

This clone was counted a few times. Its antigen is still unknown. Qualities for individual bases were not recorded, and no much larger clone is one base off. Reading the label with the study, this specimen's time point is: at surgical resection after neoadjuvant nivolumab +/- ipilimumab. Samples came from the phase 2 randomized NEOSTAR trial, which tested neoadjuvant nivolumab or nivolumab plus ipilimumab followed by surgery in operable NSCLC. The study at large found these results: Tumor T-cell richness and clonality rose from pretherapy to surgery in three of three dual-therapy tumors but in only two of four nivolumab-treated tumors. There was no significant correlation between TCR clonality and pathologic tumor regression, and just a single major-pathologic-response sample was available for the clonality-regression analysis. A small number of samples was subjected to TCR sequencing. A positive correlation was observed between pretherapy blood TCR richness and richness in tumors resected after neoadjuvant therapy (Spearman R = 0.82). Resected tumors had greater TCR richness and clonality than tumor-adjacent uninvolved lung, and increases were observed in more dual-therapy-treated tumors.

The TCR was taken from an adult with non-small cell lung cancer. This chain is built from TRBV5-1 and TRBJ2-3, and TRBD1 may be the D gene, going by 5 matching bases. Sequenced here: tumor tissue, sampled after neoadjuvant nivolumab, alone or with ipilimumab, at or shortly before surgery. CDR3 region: CASSPGQGADTQYF. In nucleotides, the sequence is TGCGCCAGCAGCCCCGGGCAGGGCGCAGATACGCAGTATTTT.